What follows are 17 T cell receptor beta chains derived from one specimen sequenced in a study of T cells in Graves' hyperthyroidism and ophthalmopathy. Amplified TCR beta CDR3 regions derived from RNA transcripts. Primed by the HTBI set, a first-round RT-PCR was run on the TCR CDR3. TCRdb redid the calling of the multiplex PCR reads with MiXCR, one entry per CDR3 protein. Of hundreds of thousands of distinct CDR3 sequences in the sample, about 20% are singletons; the top ten hold approximately 48%. The specimen sequenced was blood. The receptors were sampled from a middle-aged man with Graves' ophthalmopathy.

In its sample, this clonotype was seen many times. V gene TRBV12-5 combines with J gene TRBJ2-1; 8 bases align to TRBD2. Per the germline V gene, CDR1 is LGHNT and CDR2 is FRNRAP. V gave up 3 bases and J gave up 4 bases; unmatched junction bases: 8. This CDR3 has 16 amino acids. The CDR3 reads CASGLSSSGSYNEQFF. CDR3 sequence (DNA): TGTGCTAGTGGTTTAAGTTCTAGCGGGTCTTACAATGAGCAGTTCTTC.

There are many counts of this clonotype. The V and J genes are TRBV2 and TRBJ2-5; TRBD2 is a possible D gene (6 bases). V lost 8 bases to trimming and J lost 4 bases, with 11 bases between them. Germline values: CDR1 SNHLY, CDR2 FYNNEI. This CDR3 region has 12 residues. CDR3 protein: CASAGFGETQYF. The CDR3 DNA reads as TGTGCCAGCGCGGGGTTCGGAGAGACCCAGTACTTC.

The chain couples TRBV20-1 to TRBJ2-2; 7 bases fit TRBD2. Per the germline V gene, CDR1 is DFQATT and CDR2 is SNEGSKA (reference sequence). CDR3 size: 14 residues. Trimming cost V 4 bases and J 3 bases; bases outside gene matches: 5. CDR3 region: CSAKGRGYTGELFF. The CDR3 DNA is TGCAGTGCTAAGGGGAGGGGTTACACCGGGGAGCTGTTTTTT.

This clonotype has at least ten counts. This sequence joins TRBV5-1 and TRBJ2-1; a possible D gene is TRBD1 (6 bases). The V gene's germline CDR1 is SGHRS and CDR2 YFSETQ. The CDR3 has 16 residues. Trimming shortened V by 0 bases and J by 9 bases, and 19 bases separated the two germline ends. CDR3 bases: TGCGCCAGCAGCTTGGGTGACAGGTTTCTGAGTGGTGAGCAGTTCTTC. Translation: CASSLGDRFLSGEQFF.

This clonotype has ten or more counts. The J gene is TRBJ2-1, the V gene TRBV7-8; D call uncertain. V lost 5 bases, J lost 6 bases, and 5 bases lay in between. The CDR3 is 11 amino acids. Per germline, CDR1 SGHVS and CDR2 FQNEAQ. The DNA for the CDR3 is TGTGCCAGCAGCCGCACCAATGAGCAGTTCTTC. It encodes CASSRTNEQFF.

The chain uses TRBV12-3 or TRBV12-4 and TRBJ2-7, with 15 bases aligning to TRBD2. The J segment lost 2 bases and the V segment lost 3 bases, leaving 8 bases of the junction unmatched. The CDR3 is 18 residues long. The chain's CDR3 is CASSFKGLAGGLTYEQYF. DNA for the CDR3: TGTGCCAGCAGTTTTAAGGGACTAGCGGGAGGCCTCACCTACGAGCAGTACTTC.

This clonotype was picked up a small number of times. V and J are TRBV7-6 and TRBJ1-1, with unresolved D. Deletions cut 2 bases from V and 0 bases from J, with 10 bases between. The CDR3 covers 15 residues. Germline CDR1 SGHVS, CDR2 FNYEAQ. The CDR3 coding sequence is TGTGCCAGCAGCTTAAAGTCCTATATGAACACTGAAGCTTTCTTT. It specifies CASSLKSYMNTEAFF.

The rearrangement joins TRBV5-1 to TRBJ1-2, with no clear D. Germline V gene sequence: CDR1 SGHRS, CDR2 YFSETQ. The CDR3 is made up of 13 amino acids. The V and J ends lost 4 bases and 0 bases respectively, with 7 bases between them. CDR3 loop: CASSEAANYGYTF. The CDR3 DNA reads TGCGCCAGCAGCGAGGCAGCTAACTATGGCTACACCTTC.

The chain combines TRBV10-3 with TRBJ1-1, with 10 nucleotides matching TRBD1. CDR1 is ENHRY and CDR2 is SYGVKD in the germline V gene. J lost 1 base, V lost 11 bases, and 7 bases had no gene match. CDR3 length equals 14 residues. DNA of the CDR3: TGTGCCGCCAGACAGGGGGCGAGGAACACTGAAGCTTTCTTT. It encodes CAARQGARNTEAFF.

The chain is built from TRBV6-5 and TRBJ2-1; TRBD1 aligns across 8 bases. The CDR3 spans 14 residues. CDR1 is MNHEY and CDR2 is SVGAGI in the germline V gene. J gave up 10 bases and V 2 bases, and 7 bases lay outside the gene matches. The CDR3 sequence: CASSYQGAYSEQFF. The CDR3 coding sequence is TGTGCCAGCAGTTACCAGGGGGCCTACTCGGAGCAGTTCTTC.

In its sample, this clonotype was seen many times. The chain employs TRBV3-1 and TRBJ2-3, with 7 bases identical to TRBD2. V trimming: 10 bases; J trimming: 1 base; junction bases outside the gene matches: 5. In germline, CDR1 is LGHDT, CDR2 YNNKEL (reference sequence). This CDR3 region has 13 residues. DNA for the CDR3: TGTGCCACTCGGGACTACCGCACAGATACGCAGTATTTT. This encodes CATRDYRTDTQYF.

In its sample, this clonotype was seen many times. This chain uses TRBV10-3 with TRBJ2-7, with TRBD1 as a possible D gene (7 bases). The CDR3 runs 17 residues. Germline V gene lookup returns CDR1 ENHRY and CDR2 SYGVKD. Trimming took 6 bases from V and 0 from J, leaving 21 bases between them. The CDR3 coding sequence is TGTGCCATCAGACGGGGGAACGGGACAGCGATCTCCTACGAGCAGTACTTC. Its translation is CAIRRGNGTAISYEQYF.

The chain is built from TRBV4-2 and TRBJ2-1; D is unresolved. The CDR3 sequence is 13 residues long. Trimming removed 4 bases from V and 9 bases from J, with 13 bases in between. In germline, CDR1 is LGHNA, CDR2 YNFKEQ. The CDR3 loop is CASSPPEVGEQFF. DNA of the CDR3: TGTGCCAGCAGCCCACCTGAGGTGGGTGAGCAGTTCTTC.

This clonotype came up a few times. The V and J genes are TRBV4-1 and TRBJ2-3; perhaps TRBD2 as D (6 bases). CDR1 MGHRA and CDR2 YSYEKL come from the germline V gene. V gave up 0 bases and J gave up 4 bases, with 17 bases separating them. This CDR3 is 17 amino acids long. The CDR3 region is CASSQDPRGALSDTQYF. The CDR3 nucleotides read TGCGCCAGCAGCCAAGATCCGCGGGGCGCCCTCTCAGATACGCAGTATTTT.

This clonotype has ten or more counts. J is TRBJ2-3 and V is TRBV20-1; maybe TRBD1 (5 bases). The CDR3 extends over 13 amino acids. V lost 6 bases and J 2 bases, leaving 12 bases between the germline ends. Looked up from germline, CDR1 is DFQATT and CDR2 is SNEGSKA (reference sequence). CDR3 sequence (DNA): TGCAGTGCGGCAAGCAGGGTCACAGATACGCAGTATTTT. Amino acids: CSAASRVTDTQYF.

This clonotype was seen ten or more times. J is TRBJ2-3 and V is TRBV5-1, with TRBD1 as a possible D gene (5 bases). Germline V gene data show CDR1 as SGHRS and CDR2 as YFSETQ. Trimming cost V 0 bases and J 5 bases, with 13 bases left between them. The CDR3 covers 15 residues. In nucleotides, the CDR3 is TGCGCCAGCAGCTTGGGGCCAGGGTTAGGAGATACGCAGTATTTT. It translates to CASSLGPGLGDTQYF.

This clonotype showed up just a few times. This sequence joins TRBV4-1 and TRBJ1-2, with 8 nucleotides matching TRBD1. The trim removed 3 bases at V and 2 bases at J, leaving 5 bases unmatched. This CDR3 contains 15 residues. Germline values: CDR1 MGHRA, CDR2 YSYEKL. The CDR3 protein is CASSHTDRANYGYTF. CDR3 coding DNA: TGCGCCAGCAGCCATACGGACAGGGCGAACTATGGCTACACCTTC.